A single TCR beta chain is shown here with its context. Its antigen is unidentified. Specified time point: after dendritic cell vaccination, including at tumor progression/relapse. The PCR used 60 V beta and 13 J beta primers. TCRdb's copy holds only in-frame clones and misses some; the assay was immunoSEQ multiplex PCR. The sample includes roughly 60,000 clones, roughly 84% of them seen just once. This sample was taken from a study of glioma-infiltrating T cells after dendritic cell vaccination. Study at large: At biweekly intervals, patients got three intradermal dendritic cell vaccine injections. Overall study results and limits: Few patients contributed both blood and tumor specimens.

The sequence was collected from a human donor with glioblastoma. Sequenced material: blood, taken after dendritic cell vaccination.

CDR3 loop: CASSLDSNTGELFF. The CDR3 nucleotides read TGTGCCAGCAGCTTGGACAGCAACACCGGGGAGCTGTTTTTT. This chain joins TRBV5-4 and TRBJ2-2, with D uncertain. The CDR3 spans 14 residues. Germline CDR1 reads SGHNT; CDR2 reads YYREEE (reference sequence). Deletions cut 0 bases from V and 2 bases from J, with 5 bases between.